The clone carrying this TCR beta chain was counted a few times. Its antigen is unknown. TCR alpha and beta CDR3 regions were amplified from RNA using iRepertoire nested multiplex PCR. Tissue mRNA or PBMC total RNA, about 85-400 ng, went into one-step reverse transcription and amplification. A single record per CDR3 protein comes from TCRdb applying MiXCR to the multiplex PCR reads. The table shows around 150,000 distinct CDR3 sequences, with about two fifths occurring only once. This record belongs to a study of glioma-infiltrating T cells. Study observations and caveats: Tissue-blood divergence was below expectation in non-neoplastic patients, above in gliomas.

The sample was glioma tissue, nonneoplastic brain tissue, or PBMCs (not recorded which). The TCR sequence derives from a human donor with low-grade glioma or glioblastoma, undergoing nonglioma brain surgery, or in good health (not recorded which).

CDR3 coding DNA: TGTGCCAGCAGTTACTCGAACGAGGGTGGTGAGCAGTTCTTC. It translates to CASSYSNEGGEQFF. The chain employs TRBV6-6 and TRBJ2-1; a possible D gene is TRBD2 (5 bases). Germline values: CDR1 MNHNY, CDR2 SVGAGI (reference sequence). This CDR3 has 14 residues. Trimming cost V 0 bases and J 9 bases, with 12 bases left between them.